The 10 T cell receptor beta chains below were found in one sample sequenced in a study of cytomegalovirus exposure and HLA in healthy donors. Primers: 60 Vbeta forward and 13 Jbeta reverse. Profiling relied on immunoSEQ multiplex PCR, and the TCRdb table lists in-frame clones only, not all of them. The sample holds about 79,000 clones, approximately 61% seen once. The sequencing input was PBMCs. Receptors originate from a woman aged 45-65 years in good health and CMV-seropositive.

This clone was observed a few times. The chain uses TRBV27 and TRBJ2-5, with D perhaps matching TRBD2 (5 bases). The V end lost 4 bases, the J end lost 7 bases, and 13 bases lay between the germline ends. The CDR3 has 13 amino acids. Germline V gives CDR1 MNHEY, CDR2 SMNVEV (reference sequence). CDR3 sequence reads: CASSSNWRVTQYF. In DNA form, the CDR3 reads TGTGCCAGCAGTTCAAATTGGCGGGTGACCCAGTACTTC.

The J gene is TRBJ1-2, the V gene TRBV5-1, with a tentative D call TRBD1 (5 bases). Deletions cut 2 bases from V and 4 bases from J, with 9 bases between. The CDR3 contains 13 residues. Germline V gene data show CDR1 as SGHRS and CDR2 as YFSETQ. The CDR3 DNA is TGCGCCAGCAGCTTCGGGGGTAGCTATGGCTACACCTTC. Translated: CASSFGGSYGYTF.

This chain joins TRBV6-5 and TRBJ1-1, with a weak D call TRBD1 (6 bases). CDR3 length: 15 residues. V was shortened by 7 bases and J by 2 bases, with 17 bases between the two germline ends. Germline V gene data show CDR1 as MNHEY and CDR2 as SVGAGI. The CDR3 nucleotides are TGTGCCAGCAATTCGGCAGGGGCTGGTAACACTGAAGCTTTCTTT. It codes for CASNSAGAGNTEAFF.

J is TRBJ1-2 and V is TRBV6-5; TRBD1 is a possible D gene (6 bases). V was cut by 5 bases and J by 3 bases, with 16 bases left in between. Germline V gene data show CDR1 as MNHEY and CDR2 as SVGAGI. This CDR3 region has 15 residues. CDR3 coding DNA: TGTGCCAGCAGTACTACACAGGGATCGTACTATGGCTACACCTTC. It translates to CASSTTQGSYYGYTF.

J is TRBJ1-5 and V is TRBV5-6; D possibly corresponds to TRBD1 (5 bases). CDR1 SGHDT and CDR2 YYEEEE come from the germline V gene. With 4 bases removed from V and 2 bases from J, the gap between germline ends came to 19 bases. The CDR3 extends over 17 amino acids. The CDR3 nucleotides are TGTGCCAGCAGCACCCGTCGGGGGGAGATGGGCAATCAGCCCCAGCATTTT. Protein: CASSTRRGEMGNQPQHF.

The CDR3 bases are TGTGCCAGCAGTCGCGACAGCGCTCAGCCCCAGCATTTT. Translation: CASSRDSAQPQHF. V usage is TRBV28 and J usage is TRBJ1-5; D might be TRBD1 (5 bases). The CDR3 is 13 amino acids. The V end lost 5 bases, the J end lost 6 bases, and 11 bases lay between the germline ends. Germline CDR1 and CDR2: MDHEN and SYDVKM.

The genes are TRBV7-8 and TRBJ1-1; 9 positions match TRBD1. J gave up 3 bases and V 4 bases, and 6 bases lay outside the gene matches. The CDR3 runs 15 residues. Germline loops: CDR1 SGHVS, CDR2 FQNEAQ. CDR3 sequence (DNA): TGTGCCAGCAGCTCTCAGGGACAGGGACACACTGAAGCTTTCTTT. As protein: CASSSQGQGHTEAFF.

The chain has TRBV7-9 and TRBJ2-5; 11 nucleotides line up with TRBD1. Germline trimming cut 5 bases from V and 4 bases from J; bases unmatched to any gene: 9. The CDR3 extends over 16 amino acids. Looked up from germline, CDR1 is SEHNR and CDR2 is FQNEAQ (reference sequence). The CDR3: CASSLTGTGGSETQYF. CDR3 coding DNA: TGTGCCAGCAGCCTAACCGGGACAGGGGGTTCAGAGACCCAGTACTTC.

The V call is TRBV10-3, the J call TRBJ2-7, with a tentative D call TRBD1 (6 bases). The CDR3 totals 16 residues. Trimming left V 2 bases short and J 2 bases short, with 16 bases between. The germline V gene has CDR1 ENHRY and CDR2 SYGVKD. CDR3 region: CAISEHLSRGTYEQYF. The CDR3 coding sequence is TGTGCCATCAGTGAGCATCTTAGCAGGGGAACCTACGAGCAGTACTTC.

The V call is TRBV11-2, the J call TRBJ1-3; D is unclear. Germline V gene lookup returns CDR1 SGHAT and CDR2 FQNNGV. V gave up 7 bases and J gave up 1 base, with 23 bases separating them. This CDR3 spans 18 amino acids. CDR3 sequence: CASTLFWAPDVSGNTIYF. CDR3 nucleotide sequence: TGTGCCAGCACCTTGTTCTGGGCCCCAGATGTTTCTGGAAACACCATATATTTT.